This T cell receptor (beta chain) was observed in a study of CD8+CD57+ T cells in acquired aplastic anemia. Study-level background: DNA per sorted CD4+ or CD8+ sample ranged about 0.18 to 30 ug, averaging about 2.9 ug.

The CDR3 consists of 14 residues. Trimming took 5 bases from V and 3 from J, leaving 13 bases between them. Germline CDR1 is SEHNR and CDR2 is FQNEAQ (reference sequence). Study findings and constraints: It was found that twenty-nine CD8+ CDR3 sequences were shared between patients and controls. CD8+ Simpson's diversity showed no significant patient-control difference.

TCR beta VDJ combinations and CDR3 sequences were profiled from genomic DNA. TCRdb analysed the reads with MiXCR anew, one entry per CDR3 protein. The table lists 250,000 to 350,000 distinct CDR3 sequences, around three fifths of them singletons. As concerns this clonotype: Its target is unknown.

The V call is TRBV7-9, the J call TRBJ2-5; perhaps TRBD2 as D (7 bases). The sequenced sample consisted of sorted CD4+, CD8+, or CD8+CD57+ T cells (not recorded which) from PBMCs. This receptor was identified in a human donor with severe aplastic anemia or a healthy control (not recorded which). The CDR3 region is CASSKGGREETQYF. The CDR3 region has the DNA TGTGCCAGCAGCAAGGGGGGGCGCGAAGAGACCCAGTACTTC.